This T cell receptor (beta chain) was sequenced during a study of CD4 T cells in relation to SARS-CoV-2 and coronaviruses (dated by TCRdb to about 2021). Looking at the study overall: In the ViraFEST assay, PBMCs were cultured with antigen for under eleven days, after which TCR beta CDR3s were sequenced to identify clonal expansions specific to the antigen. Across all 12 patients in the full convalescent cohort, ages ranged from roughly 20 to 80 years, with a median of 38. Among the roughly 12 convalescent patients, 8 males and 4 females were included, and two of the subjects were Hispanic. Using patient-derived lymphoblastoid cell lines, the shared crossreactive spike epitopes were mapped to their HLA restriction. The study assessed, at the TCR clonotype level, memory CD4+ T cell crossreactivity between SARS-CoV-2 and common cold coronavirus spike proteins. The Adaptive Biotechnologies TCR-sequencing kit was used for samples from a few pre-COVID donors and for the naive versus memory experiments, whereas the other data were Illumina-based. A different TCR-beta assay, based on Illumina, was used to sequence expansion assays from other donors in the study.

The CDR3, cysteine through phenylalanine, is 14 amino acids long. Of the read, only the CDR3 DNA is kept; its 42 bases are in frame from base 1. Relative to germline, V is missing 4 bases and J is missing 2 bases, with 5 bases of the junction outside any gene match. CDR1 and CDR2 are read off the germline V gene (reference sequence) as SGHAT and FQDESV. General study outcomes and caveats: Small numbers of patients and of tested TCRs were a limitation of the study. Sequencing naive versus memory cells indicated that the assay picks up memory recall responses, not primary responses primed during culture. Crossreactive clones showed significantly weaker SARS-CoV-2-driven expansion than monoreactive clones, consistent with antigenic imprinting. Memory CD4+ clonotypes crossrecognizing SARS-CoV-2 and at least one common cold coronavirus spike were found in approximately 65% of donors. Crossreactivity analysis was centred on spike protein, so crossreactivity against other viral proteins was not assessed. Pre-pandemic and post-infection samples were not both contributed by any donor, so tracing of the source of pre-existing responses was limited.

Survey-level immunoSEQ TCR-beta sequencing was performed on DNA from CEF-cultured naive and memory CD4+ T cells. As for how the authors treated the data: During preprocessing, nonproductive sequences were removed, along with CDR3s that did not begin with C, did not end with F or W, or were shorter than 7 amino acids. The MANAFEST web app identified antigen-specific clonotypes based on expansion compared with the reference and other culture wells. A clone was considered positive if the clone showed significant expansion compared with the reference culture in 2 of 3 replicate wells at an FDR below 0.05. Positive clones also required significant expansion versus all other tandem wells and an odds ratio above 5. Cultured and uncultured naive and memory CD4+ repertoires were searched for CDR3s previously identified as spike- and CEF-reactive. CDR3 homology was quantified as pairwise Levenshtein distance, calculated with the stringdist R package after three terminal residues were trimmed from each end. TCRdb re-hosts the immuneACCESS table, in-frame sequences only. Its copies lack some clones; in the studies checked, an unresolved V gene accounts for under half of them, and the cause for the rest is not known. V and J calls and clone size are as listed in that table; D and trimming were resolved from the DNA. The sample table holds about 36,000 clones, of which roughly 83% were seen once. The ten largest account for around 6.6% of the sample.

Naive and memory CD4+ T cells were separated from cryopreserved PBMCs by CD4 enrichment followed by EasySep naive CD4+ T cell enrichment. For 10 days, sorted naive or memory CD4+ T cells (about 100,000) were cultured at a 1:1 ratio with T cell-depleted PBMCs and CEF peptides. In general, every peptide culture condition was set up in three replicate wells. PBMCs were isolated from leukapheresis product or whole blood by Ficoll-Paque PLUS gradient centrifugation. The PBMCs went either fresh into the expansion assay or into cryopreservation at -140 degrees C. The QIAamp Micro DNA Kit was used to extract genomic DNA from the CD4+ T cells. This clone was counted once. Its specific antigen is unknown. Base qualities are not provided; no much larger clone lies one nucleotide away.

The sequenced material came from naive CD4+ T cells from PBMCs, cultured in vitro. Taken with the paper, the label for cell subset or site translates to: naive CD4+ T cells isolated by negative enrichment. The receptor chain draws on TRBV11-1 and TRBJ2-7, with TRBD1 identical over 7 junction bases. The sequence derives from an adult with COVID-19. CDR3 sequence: CASSYRDSTYEQYF. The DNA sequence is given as TGTGCCAGCAGCTACCGGGACAGCACCTACGAGCAGTACTTC.